The present T cell receptor (beta chain) was sequenced within a study of spatial heterogeneity in lung cancer. Time point reported: sample taken at primary tumor resection. TCRdb re-derived calls from the 5' RACE reads in MiXCR, one entry per CDR3 protein. The sample has around 89,000 distinct CDR3 sequences, approximately 12% seen once. V lost 3 bases to trimming and J lost 3 bases; unmatched junction nucleotides: 4. This CDR3 region has 14 residues. CDR1 and CDR2 (germline): SGHTA, FQGNSA. The receptor comes from a male donor with early-stage non-small cell lung cancer. Sequencing was performed on PBMCs, taken at surgery. The V call is TRBV7-2, the J call TRBJ2-5; 7 bases are a match to TRBD1. CDR3 bases: TGTGCCAGCAGCTTCAGGGGGTACGAAGAGACCCAGTACTTC. It is translated as CASSFRGYEETQYF.